This entry features one T cell receptor beta chain sequence. Antigen unknown. A much larger clone lies one base from this, so it may be a read error. This sample stems from a study of T cell repertoires in cytomegalovirus infection. Background on the study: Public TCR beta signatures were indicative of both CMV infection and a matching HLA type. Whole-study results and caveats: Individuals carrying CMV plus the relevant HLA were identified by cumulative frequency of public TCR beta families. HLA-C-restricted TCR beta clonotypes specific for CMV led the ex vivo response.

In TCRdb, the reads were re-called with MiXCR into one record per CDR3 protein. Of around 450,000 distinct CDR3 sequences in the sample, about 11% were seen once. Germline V lookup: CDR1 MDHEN, CDR2 SYDVKM. The CDR3 extends over 16 amino acids. Trimming left V 8 bases short and J 1 base short, with 19 bases between. Sequences were obtained from PBMCs. The sequence was collected from a human donor in good health (CMV status not recorded). Some clones in this sample may be carry-over from other donors' samples. This rearrangement joins TRBV28 to TRBJ2-3; D is tentatively TRBD1 or TRBD2 (6 bases each). The CDR3 sequence: CASVPSTGARTDTQYF. The CDR3 DNA reads as TGTGCCAGCGTTCCATCGACGGGGGCCCGCACAGATACGCAGTATTTT.